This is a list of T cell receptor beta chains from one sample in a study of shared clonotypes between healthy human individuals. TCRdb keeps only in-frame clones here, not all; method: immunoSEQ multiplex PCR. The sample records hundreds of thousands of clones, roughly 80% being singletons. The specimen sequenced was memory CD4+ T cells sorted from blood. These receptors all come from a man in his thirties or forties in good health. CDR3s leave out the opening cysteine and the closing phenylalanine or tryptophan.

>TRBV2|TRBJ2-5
ASRVRTGAQETQY
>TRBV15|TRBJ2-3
ATSSGGTDTQY
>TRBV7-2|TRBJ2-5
ASSSPSGSILKTQY
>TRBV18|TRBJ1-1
ASSPKSGQSEAF
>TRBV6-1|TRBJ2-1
ASSDRSEQF
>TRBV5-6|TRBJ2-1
ASSLPSGRKYNEQF
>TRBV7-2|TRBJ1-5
ASSLAGGDQPQH
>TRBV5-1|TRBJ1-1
ASSSTGFGSSTEAF
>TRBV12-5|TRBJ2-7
ASGLAAGTTVREQY
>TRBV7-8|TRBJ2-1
ASSHNNEQF
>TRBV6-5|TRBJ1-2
AVRRDVTGYT
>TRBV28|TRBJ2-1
ASSLLVNEQF
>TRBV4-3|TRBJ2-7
ASSQATGTGTYEQY
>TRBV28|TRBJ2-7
ASSLTTGSGTYEQY
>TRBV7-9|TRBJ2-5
ASSRETYQETQY
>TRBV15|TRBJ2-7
ATSRGGPGGSGEQY
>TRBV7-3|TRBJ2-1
ASSPRAGIPYNEQF
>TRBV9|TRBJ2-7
ASSVQDLTYEQY
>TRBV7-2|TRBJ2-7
ASSFGQGRYEQY
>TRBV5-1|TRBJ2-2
ASSLDSGELF
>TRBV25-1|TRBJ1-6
ASSPSDRGGSPLH
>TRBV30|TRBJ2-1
AWTRGGNEQF
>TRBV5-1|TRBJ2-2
ASSVRTSGDTGELF
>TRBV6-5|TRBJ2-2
ASLGDTGELF
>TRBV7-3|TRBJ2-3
ASSPIGLGGMSPDTQY
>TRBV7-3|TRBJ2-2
ASSFEPLTGELF
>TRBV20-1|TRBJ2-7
SAERGYEQY
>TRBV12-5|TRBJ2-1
ASGLISRHEQF
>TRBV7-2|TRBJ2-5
ASSLRGTGVETQY
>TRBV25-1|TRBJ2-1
ASSDPARGSSYNEQF
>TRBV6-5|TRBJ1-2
ASSYSRSLWGGYT
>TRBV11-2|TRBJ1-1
ASRPGQGVGETEAF
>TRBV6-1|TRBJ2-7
ASTRIGPLNEQY
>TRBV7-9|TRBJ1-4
ASSFGTGPEKLF
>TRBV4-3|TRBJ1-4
ASSQLSGHSEKLF
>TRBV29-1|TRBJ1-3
SVEQTGSGNTIY
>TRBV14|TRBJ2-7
ASSQVRRFGYEQY
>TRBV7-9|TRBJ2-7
ASSLIYEQY
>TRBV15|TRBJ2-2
ATSRPPGTSTGELF
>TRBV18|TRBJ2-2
ASSLYPGTGSTGELF
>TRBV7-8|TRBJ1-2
ASSLVGDGYT
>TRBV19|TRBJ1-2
ASSIFGTPNYGYT
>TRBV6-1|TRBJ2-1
ASREYNEQF
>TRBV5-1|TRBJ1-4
ASSSSTGQAVQKNEKLF
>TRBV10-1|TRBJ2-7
ASSSGRNYEQY
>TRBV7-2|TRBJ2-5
ASSLGQAETQY
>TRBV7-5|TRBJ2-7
ASSSAGVTYEQY
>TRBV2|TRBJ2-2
ASNREPGELF
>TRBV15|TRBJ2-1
ATSVPGTGGLGGEQF
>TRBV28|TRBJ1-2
ASSLSPVTYGYT
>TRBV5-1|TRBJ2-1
ASSFPRGSYNEQF
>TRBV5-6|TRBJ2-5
ASSFGGPQEAQY
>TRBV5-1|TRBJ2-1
ASSPLGGGGMSNEQF
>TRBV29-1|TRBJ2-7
SVPGVAKEQY
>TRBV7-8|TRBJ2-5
ATTRETQY